The 11 T cell receptor beta chains below come from one sample, sequenced in a study of response to subunit inactivated influenza vaccine. One entry per CDR3 protein, called by TCRdb with MiXCR from the RT-PCR reads. The repertoire holds 300,000 to 350,000 distinct CDR3 sequences, 21% seen once, with more than 8.5% in the top ten. Material: PBMCs from blood, obtained around 22 months after vaccination. The receptors originated from a man between 50 and 75 years old who received an inactivated influenza vaccine.

This clonotype was seen more than once but under ten times. V is TRBV7-9 and J is TRBJ1-4, with TRBD1 as a possible D gene (6 bases). Germline V gene lookup returns CDR1 SEHNR and CDR2 FQNEAQ (reference sequence). The V end was cut by 4 bases, the J end by 5 bases, with 14 bases between. The CDR3 is made up of 15 amino acids. The CDR3 sequence is CASSSPTGSNEKLFF. The CDR3 DNA reads TGTGCCAGCAGCTCTCCCACAGGGTCGAATGAAAAACTGTTTTTT.

The table lists this clonotype with a few counts. The chain uses TRBV11-2 and TRBJ1-2; possibly TRBD1 for D (5 bases). The V gene lost 3 bases and the J gene lost 4 bases, with 9 bases spanning the gap. The CDR3 runs to 13 residues. Germline lookup yields CDR1 SGHAT and CDR2 FQNNGV. In DNA, the CDR3 is TGTGCCAGCAGCTTGGATGGGACCTATGGCTACACCTTC. The encoded protein is CASSLDGTYGYTF.

This clonotype was counted between two and nine times. The chain has TRBV28 and TRBJ1-2, with TRBD1 matching over 11 bases. The CDR3 has 15 amino acids. Germline assignment: CDR1 MDHEN and CDR2 SYDVKM. Germline trimming cut 4 bases from V and 7 bases from J; bases unmatched to any gene: 8. CDR3 protein: CASSSRGQGASGYTF. DNA of the CDR3: TGTGCCAGCAGTTCCCGTGGACAGGGGGCCTCTGGCTACACCTTC.

Regarding this clonotype: The CDR3 ends on some other residue instead of the conserved phenylalanine or tryptophan, so this is likely a read error. It is unclear where the CDR3 begins or ends on the DNA, so no DNA is shown, and the CDR3 is as TCRdb lists it. The chain is built from TRBV20-1 and TRBJ2-7; the listed D gene, TRBD2, was not tested against the DNA. CDR1 is DFQATT and CDR2 is SNEGSKA in the germline V gene (reference sequence). The length of the CDR3 is 13 amino acids, counting both ends. The CDR3 sequence: CSATPGLAGGPIL.

The J gene is TRBJ2-3, the V gene TRBV5-1; 11 bases align to TRBD2. The CDR3 is 16 amino acids. V shed 3 bases, J shed 2 bases, and the junction held 5 bases outside the gene matches. Germline V gene data show CDR1 as SGHRS and CDR2 as YFSETQ. The CDR3 spells CASSSPTSGDTDTQYF. The CDR3 DNA reads as TGCGCCAGCAGCTCGCCGACTAGCGGGGACACAGATACGCAGTATTTT.

This clonotype appeared a few times. The V call is TRBV21-1, the J call TRBJ2-2; TRBD1, the D gene given by the table, was not confirmed from the DNA. TRBV21-1 is shown as a pseudogene. The length of the CDR3 is 16 residues. CDR3 in DNA: TGTGCCAGCAGCACACGAGGGGGGAGTAACACCGGGGAGCTGTTTTTT. This encodes CASSTRGGSNTGELFF.

This clonotype has a handful of counts. The rearrangement joins TRBV12-3 or TRBV12-4 to TRBJ2-6, with D hard to call. Trimming cost V 6 bases and J 4 bases, with 10 bases left between them. This CDR3 spans 14 amino acids. CDR3 bases: TGTGCCAGCAGCAGAATTGGAGGGGCCAACGTCCTGACTTTC. This translates into CASSRIGGANVLTF.

This clonotype was seen a handful of times. This chain links TRBV4-1 with TRBJ1-1; D is undetermined. Germline CDR1 reads MGHRA; CDR2 reads YSYEKL. This CDR3 has 12 amino acids. The V end was cut by 3 bases, the J end by 2 bases, with 4 bases between. The CDR3 sequence: CASSHFNTEAFF. CDR3 nucleotides: TGCGCCAGCAGCCACTTTAACACTGAAGCTTTCTTT.

This clonotype was seen only a few times. CDR3 sequence: CASSQMDSRSYNEQFF. The CDR3, as DNA: TGTGCCAGCAGCCAGATGGACAGTCGCTCCTACAATGAGCAGTTCTTC. This chain joins TRBV3-1 and TRBJ2-1; D perhaps matches TRBD1 (6 bases). The length of the CDR3 is 16 residues. V was clipped by 3 bases and J by 0 bases, with 12 bases between them. Germline-derived CDR1 and CDR2 are LGHDT and YNNKEL (reference sequence).

The CDR3 bases are TGCGCCAGCAGCCCGCAGGAGGTGGCTTCCTCCTCTGGAAACACCATATATTTT. Translated: CASSPQEVASSSGNTIYF. The genes are TRBV4-1 and TRBJ1-3; D is unclear. Germline CDR1 reads MGHRA; CDR2 reads YSYEKL. Trimming took 4 bases from V and 0 from J, leaving 19 bases between them. The CDR3 consists of 18 residues.

The chain links TRBV7-2 to TRBJ2-3, with 9 bases identical to TRBD2. V gave up 4 bases and J gave up 2 bases; unmatched junction bases: 7. This CDR3 is 16 amino acids long. Germline V lookup: CDR1 SGHTA, CDR2 FQGNSA. In DNA, the CDR3 is TGTGCCAGCAGCTACGTAGCGGGGGCCATCACAGATACGCAGTATTTT. It yields the protein CASSYVAGAITDTQYF.